This T cell receptor beta chain was obtained from a study of T cells after posttransplantation cyclophosphamide. Overall study findings and caveats: Tissue-infiltrating T cells from skin or gut overlapped little with blood T cells. Recipient CMV seropositivity and CMV reactivation strongly tracked TRB clonality.

Produced via immunoSEQ multiplex PCR; TCRdb's table is partial and in-frame only. The sample yields around 10,000 clones, around 85% seen once. Treatment was busulfan-fludarabine conditioning, a marrow graft, and cyclophosphamide on days +3 and +4. Regarding this clone: Its antigen is as yet unknown.

Sequenced material: PBMCs, taken approximately 2,000 days after allogeneic stem cell transplant with posttransplant cyclophosphamide. The source of this sequence is a female patient in her fifties or sixties who received an allogeneic stem cell transplant from a related donor, was CMV-positive, and had no GVHD. Some of these T cells may belong to the graft donor.

CDR3 nucleotides: TGTGCCAGCAGCGTGAGGGGGAACGACGGTGGAAACACCATATATTTT. It is translated as CASSVRGNDGGNTIYF. The chain couples TRBV9 to TRBJ1-3; possibly TRBD1 for D (6 bases). CDR1 and CDR2 (germline): SGDLS, YYNGEE. CDR3 length equals 16 residues. Trimming shortened V by 2 bases and J by 3 bases, and 15 bases separated the two germline ends.